What follows are 9 T cell receptor beta chains derived from one specimen sequenced in a study of blood T cells in healthy people across ages. Alongside a J-beta primer mix, a sample-barcoded 5' primer served in a second PCR lasting about 7 to 11 cycles. TCRdb passed the 5' RACE reads through MiXCR, listing each CDR3 protein once. This sample has 1.5 million to 2 million distinct CDR3 sequences, with about 30% found just once. Material for sequencing was blood. These receptor sequences come from a young woman in good health.

This clonotype was detected many times. The V and J genes are TRBV12-3 or TRBV12-4 and TRBJ1-5; the D gene is possibly TRBD1 (5 bases). V was shortened by 6 bases and J by 3 bases, with 15 bases between the two germline ends. The CDR3 spans 15 residues. For the CDR3, the DNA is TGTGCCAGCAGCCCTACCCGGGGACCCAATCAGCCCCAGCATTTT. It codes for CASSPTRGPNQPQHF.

This chain connects TRBV7-2 to TRBJ2-3; 8 positions match TRBD1. With 5 bases clipped from V and 4 bases from J, the junction kept 8 bases outside the gene matches. The length of the CDR3 is 15 residues. Germline CDR1 reads SGHTA; CDR2 reads FQGNSA. The CDR3 nucleotides are TGTGCCAGCAGCGGCCAGGGGGCATTGTCAGATACGCAGTATTTT. It yields the protein CASSGQGALSDTQYF.

The V gene is TRBV13, the J gene TRBJ2-3, with 9 bases identical to TRBD1. This CDR3 region has 16 residues. CDR1 is PRHDT, CDR2 FYEKMQ, per germline (reference sequence). Germline trimming cut 5 bases from V and 4 bases from J; bases unmatched to any gene: 10. The CDR3 region has the DNA TGTGCCAGCAGCCCCGGACAGGGGAATACCCCAGATACGCAGTATTTT. This gives the protein CASSPGQGNTPDTQYF. Full variable domain (rest looked up from reference TRBV13 and TRBJ2-3): AAGVIQSPRHLIKEKRETATLKCYPIPRHDTVYWYQQGPGQDPQFLISFYEKMQSDKGSIPDRFSAQQFSDYHSELNMSSLELGDSALYFCASSPGQGNTPDTQYFGPGTRLTVL.

The genes are TRBV11-2 and TRBJ1-2; no clear D gene. Germline lookup yields CDR1 SGHAT and CDR2 FQNNGV. Trimming removed 3 bases from V and 4 bases from J, with 9 bases in between. CDR3 size: 13 residues. The CDR3 nucleotides read TGTGCCAGCAGCTTTGCCGACATCTATGGCTACACCTTC. It yields the protein CASSFADIYGYTF.

Here the CDR3 reads CASSYRTGGDNEQYF. The DNA for the CDR3 is TGTGCCAGCAGTTACAGGACAGGGGGCGATAACGAGCAGTACTTC. This chain uses TRBV6-6 with TRBJ2-5; 11 positions match TRBD1. With the DNA end fitting TRBJ2-7 better, the J assignment may be wrong. The CDR3 consists of 15 residues. Germline V gene data show CDR1 as MNHNY and CDR2 as SVGAGI (reference sequence).

This clonotype was recorded many times. The chain uses TRBV29-1 and TRBJ2-1; 7 nucleotides match TRBD2. The CDR3 has 15 amino acids. With V trimmed by 6 bases and J by 5 bases, 13 bases remained unmatched. Germline lookup yields CDR1 SQVTM and CDR2 ANQGSEA. CDR3 amino acids: CSVAPGLVANNEQFF. CDR3 nucleotide sequence: TGCAGCGTAGCTCCCGGACTAGTAGCCAACAATGAGCAGTTCTTC.

This clonotype came up a few times. The chain recombines TRBV6-1 with TRBJ1-2; D remains ambiguous. Germline V gene sequence: CDR1 MNHNS, CDR2 SASEGT. The CDR3 totals 13 residues. Trimming removed 0 bases at V and 4 bases at J, with 6 bases between. CDR3 protein: CASSEARSYGYTF. The CDR3 bases are TGTGCCAGCAGTGAAGCTCGCAGCTATGGCTACACCTTC.

This clonotype was seen a few times. The V gene is TRBV15, the J gene TRBJ2-6, with D perhaps matching TRBD1 (5 bases). V was cut by 5 bases and J by 0 bases, with 11 bases left in between. This CDR3 region has 16 residues. Germline loops: CDR1 LNHNV, CDR2 YYDKDF (reference sequence). The CDR3 reads CATSEGRGSGANVLTF. The DNA of the CDR3 is TGTGCCACCAGCGAAGGAAGGGGCTCTGGGGCCAACGTCCTGACTTTC.

The rearrangement uses TRBV6-6 and TRBJ2-5; 11 bases are shared with TRBD1. V shed 0 bases and J 4 bases; nucleotides not matched to a gene: 1. CDR3 size: 15 residues. Germline CDR1 is MNHNY and CDR2 is SVGAGI (reference sequence). CDR3 loop: CASSYSDRGLETQYF. The CDR3 DNA follows: TGTGCCAGCAGTTACTCGGACAGGGGGCTAGAGACCCAGTACTTC.